Sequencing of this T cell receptor (beta chain) was carried out in a study of T cell responses to AZD1222 COVID-19 vaccine. The repertoire was sequenced with immunoSEQ multiplex PCR; TCRdb's copy has only in-frame clones and lacks some. The data contain 150,000 to 250,000 clones, roughly 92% of them singletons. Germline V gene data show CDR1 as SGHDT and CDR2 as YYEEEE. The CDR3 is 14 residues long. Between the trimmed V and J ends, which lost 6 bases and 4 bases, there was a span of 16 bases. Timing groups of about 4 and about 12 weeks for second doses were pooled. The chain links TRBV5-6 to TRBJ1-2; possible D gene TRBD1, 6 bases. The receptor was derived from an adult who received the AZD1222 COVID-19 vaccine. The specimen was peripheral blood, collected 28 days after the second AZD1222 dose. The DNA of the CDR3 is TGTGCCAGCACCTCGGGGGCGGCGGGCTATGGCTACACCTTC. Its translation: CASTSGAAGYGYTF.